Shown below are 10 T cell receptor beta chains from a single sample sequenced in a study of T cells in Graves' hyperthyroidism and ophthalmopathy. RNA transcripts served as the template for amplifying TCR beta CDR3 regions. The HTBI set primed first-round TCR CDR3 RT-PCR. TCRdb passed the multiplex PCR reads through MiXCR, listing each CDR3 protein once. The table records about 600,000 distinct CDR3 sequences, approximately 15% of them present only once. Specimen: blood. These receptor sequences come from a woman in her fifties or sixties with Graves' ophthalmopathy.

This clonotype has at least ten counts. The chain uses TRBV2 and TRBJ2-1, with 15 bases identical to TRBD2. The trim removed 6 bases at V and 7 bases at J, leaving 7 bases unmatched. CDR1 is SNHLY, CDR2 FYNNEI, per germline. The CDR3 loop spans 16 amino acids. The CDR3 DNA sequence: TGTGCCAGCAGAGTGGGACTAGCGGGAGGAAGGAATGAGCAGTTCTTC. It is translated as CASRVGLAGGRNEQFF. The full variable domain, completed using reference TRBV2 and TRBJ2-1, is EPEVTQTPSHQVTQMGQEVILRCVPISNHLYFYWYRQILGQKVEFLVSFYNNEISEKSEIFDDQFSVERPDGSNFTLKIRSTKLEDSAMYFCASRVGLAGGRNEQFFGPGTRLTVL.

The V and J genes are TRBV28 and TRBJ1-5, with D perhaps matching TRBD1 (6 bases). From germline, CDR1 is MDHEN and CDR2 SYDVKM. The CDR3 has 16 amino acids. V lost 2 bases to trimming and J lost 1 base, with 12 bases between them. CDR3 coding DNA: TGTGCCAGCAGTTTAAGGGGGTTCAGGAGCAATCAGCCCCAGCATTTT. Amino acids: CASSLRGFRSNQPQHF.

This clonotype was counted ten times or more. The chain recombines TRBV20-1 with TRBJ2-3; D gene ambiguous. The CDR3 has 13 amino acids. CDR1 and CDR2 (germline): DFQATT, SNEGSKA (reference sequence). V lost 4 bases, J lost 0 bases, and 8 bases lay in between. The CDR3 reads CSATRSSTDTQYF. The CDR3 DNA sequence: TGCAGTGCTACGAGATCTAGCACAGATACGCAGTATTTT.

CDR3 in DNA: TGCGCCAGCAGCTCAGGGACTAGCGCAAATTACAATGAGCAGTTCTTC. Translated: CASSSGTSANYNEQFF. This chain joins TRBV5-1 and TRBJ2-1; 10 bases agree with TRBD2. Germline CDR1 and CDR2: SGHRS and YFSETQ. The CDR3 covers 16 residues. J gave up 4 bases and V 3 bases, and 7 bases lay outside the gene matches.

V is TRBV28 and J is TRBJ1-5; D is unclear. The CDR3 spans 14 residues. V dropped 4 bases and J dropped 2 bases, with 9 bases sitting between them. Germline CDR1 reads MDHEN; CDR2 reads SYDVKM. Here the CDR3 DNA reads TGTGCCAGCAGTTCCGCCGGGGGCAATCAGCCCCAGCATTTT. Its translation: CASSSAGGNQPQHF. The full variable domain, rest sourced from reference TRBV28 and TRBJ1-5, is DVKVTQSSRYLVKRTGEKVFLECVQDMDHENMFWYRQDPGLGLRLIYFSYDVKMKEKGDIPEGYSVSREKKERFSLILESASTNQTSMYLCASSSAGGNQPQHFGDGTRLSIL.

This clonotype has a count of ten or more. V usage is TRBV6-2 or TRBV6-3 and J usage is TRBJ2-3, with unresolved D. Per the germline V gene, CDR1 is MNHEY and CDR2 is SVGEGT. V lost 8 bases, J lost 2 bases, and 11 bases lay in between. This CDR3 contains 13 residues. The CDR3: CASSGRDTDTQYF. For the CDR3, the DNA is TGTGCCAGCTCTGGGCGCGACACAGATACGCAGTATTTT.

The chain carries TRBV29-1 and TRBJ2-1; 7 bases map to TRBD1. Trimming took 2 bases from V and 0 from J; bases not matched to a gene: 4. The CDR3 has 15 amino acids. Germline lookup yields CDR1 SQVTM and CDR2 ANQGSEA. The CDR3 coding sequence is TGCAGCGTTGAAACAGGGGCGAGCTCCTACAATGAGCAGTTCTTC. This encodes CSVETGASSYNEQFF.

This clonotype has ten or more counts. CDR3 nucleotides: TGTGCCATCAGTGTCTCAGGGAGGAGTGATCAGCCCCAGCATTTT. The encoded protein is CAISVSGRSDQPQHF. The chain is built from TRBV10-3 and TRBJ1-5; D possibly corresponds to TRBD1 (5 bases). V was shortened by 4 bases and J by 5 bases, with 15 bases between the two germline ends. The CDR3 spans 15 residues. CDR1 and CDR2 (germline): ENHRY, SYGVKD.

The chain has TRBV12-3 or TRBV12-4 and TRBJ2-1; a weak D match, TRBD2 (6 bases). The ends were cut back, 4 bases at V and 8 bases at J, with 15 bases in the middle. The CDR3 length is 14 residues. The DNA for the CDR3 is TGTGCCAGCAGTTCCCGGGAGACGAACGATGAGCAGTTCTTC. This translates into CASSSRETNDEQFF.

The gene calls are TRBV11-2 and TRBJ2-5, with D unresolved. The V end was cut by 1 base, the J end by 1 base, with 10 bases between. Germline V CDR1 and CDR2: SGHAT, FQNNGV. The CDR3 runs 15 residues. The DNA of the CDR3 is TGTGCCAGCAGCTTAGTCCAGCTACCCCAAGAGACCCAGTACTTC. It translates to CASSLVQLPQETQYF.